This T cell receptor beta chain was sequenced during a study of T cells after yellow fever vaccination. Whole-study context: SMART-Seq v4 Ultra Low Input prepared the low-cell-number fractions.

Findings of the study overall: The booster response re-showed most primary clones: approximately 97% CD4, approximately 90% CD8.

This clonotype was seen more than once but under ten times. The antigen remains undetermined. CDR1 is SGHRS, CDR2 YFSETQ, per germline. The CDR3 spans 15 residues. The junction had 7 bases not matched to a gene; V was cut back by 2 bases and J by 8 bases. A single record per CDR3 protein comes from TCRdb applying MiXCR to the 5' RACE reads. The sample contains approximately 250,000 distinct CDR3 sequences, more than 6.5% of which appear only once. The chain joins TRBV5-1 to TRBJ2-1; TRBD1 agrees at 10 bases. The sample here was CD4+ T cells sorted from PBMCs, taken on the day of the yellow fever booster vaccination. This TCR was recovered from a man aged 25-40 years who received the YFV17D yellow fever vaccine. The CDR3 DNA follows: TGCGCCAGCAGCTTATGGACAGGGGGAGGCGATGAGCAGTTCTTC. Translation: CASSLWTGGGDEQFF.